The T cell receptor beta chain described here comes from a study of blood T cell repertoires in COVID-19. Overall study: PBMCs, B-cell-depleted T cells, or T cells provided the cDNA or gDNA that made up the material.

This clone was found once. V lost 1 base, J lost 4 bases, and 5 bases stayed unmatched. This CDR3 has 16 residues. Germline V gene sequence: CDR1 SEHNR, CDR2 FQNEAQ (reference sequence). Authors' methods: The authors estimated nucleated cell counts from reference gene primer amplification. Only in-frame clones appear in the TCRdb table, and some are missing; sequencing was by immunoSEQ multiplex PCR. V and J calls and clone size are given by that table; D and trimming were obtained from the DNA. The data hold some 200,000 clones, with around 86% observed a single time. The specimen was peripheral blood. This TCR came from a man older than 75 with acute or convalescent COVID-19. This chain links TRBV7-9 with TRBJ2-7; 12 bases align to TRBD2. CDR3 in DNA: TGTGCCAGCAGCTTAGTTGGACTAGCGGGGAGGTACGAGCAGTACTTC. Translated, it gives CASSLVGLAGRYEQYF.